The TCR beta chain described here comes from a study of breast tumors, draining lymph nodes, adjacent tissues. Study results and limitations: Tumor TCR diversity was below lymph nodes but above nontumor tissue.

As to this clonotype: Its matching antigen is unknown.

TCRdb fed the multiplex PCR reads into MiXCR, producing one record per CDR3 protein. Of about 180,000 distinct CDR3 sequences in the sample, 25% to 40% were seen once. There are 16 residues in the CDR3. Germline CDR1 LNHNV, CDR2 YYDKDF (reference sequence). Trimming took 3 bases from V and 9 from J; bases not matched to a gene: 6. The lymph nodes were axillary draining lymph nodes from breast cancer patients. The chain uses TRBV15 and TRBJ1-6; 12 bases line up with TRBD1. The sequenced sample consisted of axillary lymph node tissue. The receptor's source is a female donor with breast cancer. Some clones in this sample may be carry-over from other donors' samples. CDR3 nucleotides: TGTGCCACCAGCAGTTCGGGACAGGGGGCGCGTTCACCCCTCCACTTT. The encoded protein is CATSSSGQGARSPLHF.